These 31 T cell receptor beta chains share one sample of origin, sequenced in a study of CD8 T cells in ankylosing spondylitis. TCRdb called the 5' RACE reads again in MiXCR, with one record for every CDR3 protein. The sample comprises about 200,000 distinct CDR3 sequences, around 25% of which are singletons, and approximately 6.6% rests with the top ten. The material sequenced was blood, either unsorted or a sorted T cell fraction (not recorded which). The receptors were gathered from a male donor with ankylosing spondylitis or in good health (not recorded which).

This sequence joins TRBV4-2 and TRBJ2-7; 8 bases line up with TRBD1. This CDR3 region has 17 residues. Germline CDR1 is LGHNA and CDR2 is YNFKEQ. With 0 bases clipped from V and 2 bases from J, the junction kept 9 bases outside the gene matches. The CDR3 reads CASSQDRDRTIAYEQYF. Written as DNA, the CDR3 is TGTGCCAGCAGCCAAGATAGGGACAGGACGATTGCCTACGAGCAGTACTTC.

Ten or more counts support this clonotype. The chain couples TRBV6-5 to TRBJ1-2; a possible D gene is TRBD1 (6 bases). Looked up from germline, CDR1 is MNHEY and CDR2 is SVGAGI. CDR3 length: 12 residues. V was shortened by 6 bases and J by 5 bases, with 10 bases between the two germline ends. CDR3 DNA: TGTGCCAGCAGCCCTCAGGGGTATGGCTACACCTTC. As protein: CASSPQGYGYTF.

J is TRBJ1-1 and V is TRBV9; no clear D gene. CDR3 length: 17 amino acids. In germline, CDR1 is SGDLS, CDR2 YYNGEE. Trimming shortened V by 0 bases and J by 0 bases, and 15 bases separated the two germline ends. The CDR3 DNA reads as TGTGCCAGCAGCGTAGAGCCAGGACTACCGTTGAACACTGAAGCTTTCTTT. It translates to CASSVEPGLPLNTEAFF.

In its sample, this clonotype was seen a few times. The chain is built from TRBV7-3 and TRBJ2-1; 13 nucleotides match TRBD2. CDR1 SGHTA and CDR2 FQGTGA come from the germline V gene. J gave up 9 bases and V 5 bases, and 7 bases lay outside the gene matches. There are 15 residues in the CDR3. The CDR3 loop is CASSPQTSGRSEQFF. The CDR3 DNA sequence: TGTGCCAGCAGCCCCCAGACTAGCGGGAGGTCTGAGCAGTTCTTC. Using reference TRBV7-3 and TRBJ2-1 for the parts outside the CDR3, the full variable domain is GAGVSQTPSNKVTEKGKYVELRCDPISGHTALYWYRQSLGQGPEFLIYFQGTGAADDSGLPNDRFFAVRPEGSVSTLKIQRTERGDSAVYLCASSPQTSGRSEQFFGPGTRLTVL.

Remarks on this clonotype: A much larger clone differs from this one at a single base, so this may be a read error. CDR3 amino acids: CASSPDSRPMDF. Here the CDR3 DNA reads TGTGCCAGCAGTCCGGACAGCCGGCCCATGGATTTT. The rearrangement joins TRBV7-2 to TRBJ1-3, with TRBD1 as a possible D gene (6 bases). The germline gives CDR1 SGHTA, CDR2 FQGNSA. There are 12 residues in the CDR3.

This clonotype was observed a few times. Here the CDR3 reads CASSFSAGGTDTQYF. CDR3 coding DNA: TGCGCCAGCAGCTTCTCTGCAGGGGGCACAGATACGCAGTATTTT. The chain links TRBV5-1 to TRBJ2-3; a possible D gene is TRBD1 (6 bases). V was pared by 2 bases and J by 1 base, with 11 bases between. This CDR3 has 15 amino acids. The germline V gene encodes CDR1 SGHRS and CDR2 YFSETQ.

This clonotype was seen ten or more times. The chain joins TRBV7-6 to TRBJ2-6, with D perhaps assigned TRBD1 or TRBD2 (5 bases each). The V end lost 8 bases, the J end lost 2 bases, and 13 bases lay between the germline ends. The CDR3 contains 15 residues. CDR1 is SGHVS, CDR2 FNYEAQ, per germline. The CDR3 DNA is TGTGCCAGCTCTGTCGTGGGACCTGGGGCCAACGTCCTGACTTTC. It codes for CASSVVGPGANVLTF.

This clonotype was seen at least ten times. The chain joins TRBV5-5 to TRBJ1-2; D is unresolved. V was cut by 4 bases and J by 6 bases, with 7 bases left in between. The CDR3 has 11 residues. The germline CDR1 and CDR2 sequences are SGHKS and YYEKEE (reference sequence). CDR3 in DNA: TGTGCCAGCAGCCCGGGTGATGGCTACACCTTC. Its translation is CASSPGDGYTF.

This clonotype showed up many times. This sequence joins TRBV7-2 and TRBJ2-1, with 8 nucleotides matching TRBD1. V was pared by 5 bases and J by 5 bases, with 5 bases of the junction left unmatched. Looked up from germline, CDR1 is SGHTA and CDR2 is FQGNSA. This CDR3 is built from 14 residues. CDR3 nucleotides: TGTGCCAGCAGCCAGGGACAGGCCCACAATGAGCAGTTCTTC. Amino acids: CASSQGQAHNEQFF. The full variable domain, in which reference TRBV7-2 and TRBJ2-1 provide the parts outside the CDR3, is GAGVSQSPSNKVTEKGKDVELRCDPISGHTALYWYRQSLGQGLEFLIYFQGNSAPDKSGLPSDRFSAERTGGSVSTLTIQRTQQEDSAVYLCASSQGQAHNEQFFGPGTRLTVL.

This clonotype has a count of ten or more. The genes are TRBV29-1 and TRBJ1-2; D gene unclear. Trimming shortened V by 5 bases and J by 6 bases, and 16 bases separated the two germline ends. The length of the CDR3 is 13 residues. Germline-derived CDR1 and CDR2 are SQVTM and ANQGSEA. This CDR3 reads CSVYEWEADGYTF. In DNA, the CDR3 is TGCAGCGTTTACGAATGGGAGGCTGATGGCTACACCTTC.

This clonotype appeared many times. The rearrangement links TRBV9 to TRBJ2-3; D is possibly TRBD1 (5 bases). Trimming took off 1 base at V and 1 base at J, with 10 bases between the two ends. The CDR3 has 15 residues. Germline assignment: CDR1 SGDLS and CDR2 YYNGEE. The CDR3 protein is CASSVRGLGTDTQYF. The CDR3 DNA sequence: TGTGCCAGCAGCGTAAGGGGATTGGGCACAGATACGCAGTATTTT.

This clonotype was counted only a few times. The chain joins TRBV28 to TRBJ2-7, with 9 nucleotides matching TRBD2. CDR1 MDHEN and CDR2 SYDVKM come from the germline V gene. This CDR3 is 15 amino acids long. The trim removed 7 bases at V and 1 base at J, leaving 8 bases unmatched. The chain's CDR3 is CASTSGAGGSYEQYF. As DNA, the CDR3 is TGTGCCAGCACCTCGGGGGCGGGAGGGTCCTACGAGCAGTACTTC.

This clonotype was recorded many times. The rearrangement joins TRBV12-3 or TRBV12-4 to TRBJ1-6; the D is unclear. The CDR3 length is 17 residues. V dropped 0 bases and J dropped 7 bases, with 16 bases sitting between them. The CDR3 region is CASSLAPTSTRNSPLHF. The CDR3 DNA is TGTGCCAGCAGTTTAGCGCCTACAAGCACGCGGAATTCACCCCTCCACTTT.

This clonotype was detected only a few times. CDR3 sequence: CASSLTSGRGDTQYF. For the CDR3, the DNA is TGTGCCAGCTCACTCACTAGCGGGAGAGGCGATACGCAGTATTTT. The chain couples TRBV18 to TRBJ2-3; the match to TRBD2 covers 11 bases. The J segment lost 6 bases and the V segment lost 4 bases, leaving 6 bases of the junction unmatched. Germline CDR1 KGHSH, CDR2 LQKENI. The CDR3 runs to 15 residues. Full variable domain (remainder filled in from reference TRBV18 and TRBJ2-3): NAGVMQNPRHLVRRRGQEARLRCSPMKGHSHVYWYRQLPEEGLKFMVYLQKENIIDESGMPKERFSAEFPKEGPSILRIQQVVRGDSAAYFCASSLTSGRGDTQYFGPGTRLTVL.

This clonotype was seen repeatedly, ten times or more. The chain employs TRBV4-2 and TRBJ1-2; 10 bases map to TRBD1. Germline values: CDR1 LGHNA, CDR2 YNFKEQ. Trimming at V came to 4 bases and at J to 5 bases, leaving 7 bases not matched to a gene. The CDR3 length is 15 residues. DNA for the CDR3: TGTGCCAGCAGCCCCGGGACAGGGGTATATTATGGCTACACCTTC. Protein sequence: CASSPGTGVYYGYTF.

The table lists this clonotype with many counts. This rearrangement joins TRBV27 to TRBJ2-7; the D gene is possibly TRBD2 (6 bases). The CDR3 contains 14 residues. Germline V CDR1 and CDR2: MNHEY, SMNVEV (reference sequence). Between the trimmed V and J ends, which lost 6 bases and 5 bases, there was a span of 17 bases. This CDR3 is CASSLAGFGNEQYF. CDR3 bases: TGTGCCAGCAGCCTTGCGGGATTCGGGAACGAGCAGTACTTC.

The chain combines TRBV25-1 with TRBJ2-1, with TRBD2 matching 9 bases. There are 16 residues in the CDR3. The germline V gene encodes CDR1 MGHDK and CDR2 SYGVNS. The J segment lost 4 bases and the V segment lost 8 bases, leaving 12 bases of the junction unmatched. This CDR3 reads CASERAGGVSYNEQFF. The CDR3 nucleotides are TGTGCCAGCGAAAGGGCGGGAGGGGTGTCTTACAATGAGCAGTTCTTC.

At least ten counts were recorded for this clonotype. This chain connects TRBV20-1 to TRBJ2-3; 7 bases agree with TRBD2. The CDR3 spans 16 residues. With 6 bases clipped from V and 1 base from J, the junction kept 13 bases outside the gene matches. Germline loops: CDR1 DFQATT, CDR2 SNEGSKA (reference sequence). Here the CDR3 DNA reads TGCAGTGCCCCACCCCGCTCGGGAGGACGCACAGATACGCAGTATTTT. Residues: CSAPPRSGGRTDTQYF.

The table lists this clonotype with many counts. V and J are TRBV6-5 and TRBJ1-3; the D is unclear. Germline values: CDR1 MNHEY, CDR2 SVGAGI. The CDR3 spans 14 residues. The germline V and J ends were trimmed by 2 bases and 0 bases, with 5 bases remaining between them. CDR3 protein: CASSYLGSGNTIYF. The CDR3 DNA follows: TGTGCCAGCAGTTACCTGGGCTCTGGAAACACCATATATTTT.

In its sample, this clonotype was seen many times. The V gene is TRBV20-1, the J gene TRBJ1-2; the D is unclear. V lost 7 bases to trimming and J lost 10 bases, with 13 bases between them. The CDR3 is made up of 10 amino acids. The V gene's germline CDR1 is DFQATT and CDR2 SNEGSKA (reference sequence). This CDR3 is CSVWEEVYTF. The CDR3 DNA reads TGCAGTGTATGGGAGGAGGTCTACACCTTC.

This clonotype was seen a handful of times. V usage is TRBV20-1 and J usage is TRBJ1-5, with D possibly TRBD1 on 5 matching bases. Germline CDR1 and CDR2: DFQATT and SNEGSKA (reference sequence). Trimming cost V 3 bases and J 6 bases, with 15 bases left between them. This CDR3 has 14 amino acids. The DNA of the CDR3 is TGCAGTGCTAGTACGTGGGACTTCCGTCAGCCCCAGCATTTT. Translating it yields CSASTWDFRQPQHF.

This chain joins TRBV12-3 or TRBV12-4 and TRBJ2-3; a possible D gene is TRBD1 (5 bases). V lost 8 bases and J 6 bases, leaving 15 bases between the germline ends. The CDR3 spans 13 residues. The CDR3 region is CASQTRGADTQYF. Here the CDR3 DNA reads TGTGCCAGCCAGACTCGTGGGGCGGATACGCAGTATTTT.

This clonotype was observed at least ten times. The V gene is TRBV3-1, the J gene TRBJ2-7, with D perhaps given as TRBD1 or TRBD2 (5 bases each). Germline CDR1 reads LGHDT; CDR2 reads YNNKEL (reference sequence). This CDR3 region has 15 residues. V lost 1 base to trimming and J lost 6 bases, with 16 bases between them. The CDR3 region has the DNA TGTGCCAGCAGCCAAGGGTCCAGGGAACGGGGCGAGCAGTACTTC. This translates into CASSQGSRERGEQYF.

This chain joins TRBV20-1 and TRBJ1-1; maybe TRBD1 (5 bases). Germline assignment: CDR1 DFQATT and CDR2 SNEGSKA (reference sequence). CDR3 length: 14 amino acids. V was trimmed by 3 bases and J by 5 bases, leaving 16 bases between them. CDR3 sequence reads: CSASDAGGWTEAFF. In DNA, the CDR3 is TGCAGTGCTAGTGACGCGGGGGGGTGGACTGAAGCTTTCTTT.

This clonotype was observed at least ten times. This chain joins TRBV6-1 and TRBJ2-7, with 11 bases fitting TRBD1. The CDR3 totals 15 residues. Trimming took 9 bases from V and 1 from J; bases not matched to a gene: 8. Germline CDR1 and CDR2: MNHNS and SASEGT. The CDR3 is CASRGRDRGSYEQYF. The DNA for the CDR3 is TGTGCCAGTAGAGGCCGGGACAGGGGGTCCTACGAGCAGTACTTC.

This clonotype came up many times. The chain is built from TRBV5-6 and TRBJ2-7, with D maybe TRBD1 (6 bases). The length of the CDR3 is 14 residues. Trimming removed 2 bases at V and 3 bases at J, with 12 bases between. In germline, CDR1 is SGHDT, CDR2 YYEEEE. In nucleotides, the CDR3 is TGTGCCAGCAGCTTAGGCAGGGGACGCTACGAGCAGTACTTC. It is translated as CASSLGRGRYEQYF.

This clonotype was counted only a few times. The CDR3: CASSYKHYGYTF. In nucleotides, the CDR3 is TGTGCCAGCAGTTATAAGCACTATGGCTACACCTTC. V is TRBV12-3 or TRBV12-4 and J is TRBJ1-2; D is ambiguous. V gave up 4 bases and J gave up 3 bases, with 6 bases separating them. CDR3 length equals 12 residues.

The V and J genes are TRBV20-1 and TRBJ1-5, with D maybe TRBD1 (6 bases). CDR3 length: 16 amino acids. Germline CDR1 reads DFQATT; CDR2 reads SNEGSKA (reference sequence). Trimming took off 4 bases at V and 4 bases at J, with 20 bases between the two ends. CDR3 in amino acids: CSATLLSGTPNQPQHF. CDR3 nucleotides: TGCAGTGCTACCCTACTCTCCGGGACACCTAATCAGCCCCAGCATTTT.

This clonotype was observed a few times. The rearrangement joins TRBV20-1 to TRBJ1-4; D unresolved. Deletions cut 6 bases from V and 3 bases from J, with 14 bases between. The CDR3 totals 14 residues. Germline lookup yields CDR1 DFQATT and CDR2 SNEGSKA (reference sequence). The CDR3 protein is CSATRPGANEKLFF. CDR3 DNA sequence: TGCAGTGCCACACGCCCCGGGGCTAATGAAAAACTGTTTTTT.

DNA of the CDR3: TGCGCCAGCAGCTTGGCCCCCTCGAGCAACCAAGAGACCCAGTACTTC. Protein product: CASSLAPSSNQETQYF. The chain uses TRBV5-1 and TRBJ2-5; D unresolved. The germline CDR1 and CDR2 sequences are SGHRS and YFSETQ. CDR3 length equals 16 residues. The V end lost 0 bases, the J end lost 0 bases, and 12 bases lay between the germline ends. The full variable domain, with the rest looked up from reference TRBV5-1 and TRBJ2-5, is KAGVTQTPRYLIKTRGQQVTLSCSPISGHRSVSWYQQTPGQGLQFLFEYFSETQRNKGNFPGRFSGRQFSNSRSEMNVSTLELGDSALYLCASSLAPSSNQETQYFGPGTRLLVL.

This chain links TRBV9 with TRBJ1-2; 7 bases fit TRBD1. Germline V gene sequence: CDR1 SGDLS, CDR2 YYNGEE. The CDR3 length is 14 residues. The V and J ends lost 4 bases and 4 bases, in that order; junction bases with no gene match: 7. The CDR3 loop reads CASSPGTAVYGYTF. CDR3 nucleotides: TGTGCCAGCAGCCCCGGGACAGCAGTCTATGGCTACACCTTC.